This T cell receptor (beta chain) was recovered during a study of identical twins. Whole-study findings and limits: The more abundant beta clonotypes in cord blood had fewer insertions, and memory repertoires did not show this. Conclusions were drawn cross-sectionally by statistical analysis, without following the same donors. Models underestimated TCR alpha sharing (out-of-frame) in monozygotic twins.

TCRdb ran MiXCR on the 5' RACE reads and lists one entry per CDR3 protein. The table has roughly 200,000 distinct CDR3 sequences, 15% seen once. Comments on this clonotype: Its antigen is not identified.

The data were also submitted as part of a second study, on T cells expressing NK-cell markers. This second study says: Specificity for HCMV among expanded NKG2C+ T cell clones was not established.

The material sequenced was CD8+ T cells sorted from blood. The TCR was taken from a woman younger than 35 in good health.

The CDR3 loop is CASSPPPGLGADTQYF. CDR3 DNA: TGCGCCAGCAGCCCCCCCCCGGGACTAGGAGCAGATACGCAGTATTTT. V usage is TRBV4-1 and J usage is TRBJ2-3; 8 bases are shared with TRBD2. The V gene end was trimmed by 4 bases and the J gene end by 4 bases; junction bases not matched to a gene: 10. This CDR3 spans 16 amino acids. Germline V CDR1 and CDR2: MGHRA, YSYEKL.